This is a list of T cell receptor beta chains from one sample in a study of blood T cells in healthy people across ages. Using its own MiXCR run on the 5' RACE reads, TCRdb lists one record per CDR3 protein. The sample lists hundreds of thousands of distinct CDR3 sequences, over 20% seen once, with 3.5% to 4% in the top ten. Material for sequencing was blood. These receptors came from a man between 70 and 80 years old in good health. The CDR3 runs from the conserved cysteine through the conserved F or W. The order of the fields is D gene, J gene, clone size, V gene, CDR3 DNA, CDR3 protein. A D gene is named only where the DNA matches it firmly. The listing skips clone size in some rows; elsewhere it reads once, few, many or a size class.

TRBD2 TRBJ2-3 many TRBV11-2 TGTGCCAGCAGCTTACGGCACAGCGGGGTAGGCACAGATACGCAGTATTTT CASSLRHSGVGTDTQYF
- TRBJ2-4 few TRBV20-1 TGCAGTGCTAGAGCCGGGACATCAAAAAACATTCAGTACTTC CSARAGTSKNIQYF
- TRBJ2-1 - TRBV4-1 TGCGCCAGCAGCCAAGTTCCACTTAGCTCCTACAATGAGCAGTTCTTC CASSQVPLSSYNEQFF
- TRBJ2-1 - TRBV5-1 TGCGCCAGCAGCTTTGGCCCCGGGCCTCAGAATGAGCAGTTCTTC CASSFGPGPQNEQFF
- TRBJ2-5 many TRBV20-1 TGCAGTGCTAGAGTTCCTGGGGACCGGGGGACCCAGTACTTC CSARVPGDRGTQYF
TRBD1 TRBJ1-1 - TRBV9 TGTGCCAGCTGTAAAGGACAGGAGAACACTGAAGCTTTCTTT CASCKGQENTEAFF
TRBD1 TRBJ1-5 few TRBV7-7 TGTGCTAGCAGCTTACCGGGACAGTATTGCAATCAGCCCCAGCATTTT CASSLPGQYCNQPQHF
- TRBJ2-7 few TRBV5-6 TGTGCCCGCAGCCACCGTCGGGGCAAAACCTACGAGCAGTACTTC CARSHRRGKTYEQYF
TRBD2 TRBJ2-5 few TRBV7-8 TGTGCCAGCAGCTTAACGTTGGGGACTAGCGGGAGGGCCCCCCTTGTCTTCTTC CASSLTLGTSGRAPLVFF
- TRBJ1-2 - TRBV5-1 TGCGCCAGCAGCGAAGACGGGGACACCAACTATGGCTACACCTTC CASSEDGDTNYGYTF
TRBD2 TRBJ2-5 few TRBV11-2 TGTGCCAGCAGACCCATCGGGAGGGCCAAAGAGACCCAGTACTTC CASRPIGRAKETQYF
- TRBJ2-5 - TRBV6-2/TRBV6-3 TGTGCCAGCGGGGCCAGGTACCAAGAGACCCAGTACTTC CASGARYQETQYF
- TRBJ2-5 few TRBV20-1 TGCAGTGCTAGAGCCCCTACGGACGGGCAAGAGACCCAGTACTTC CSARAPTDGQETQYF
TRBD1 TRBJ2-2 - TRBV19 TGTGCCAGTAGTAAACAGGGGGCGAGCACCGGGGAGCTGTTTTTT CASSKQGASTGELFF
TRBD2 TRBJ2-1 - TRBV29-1 TGCAGCGTCGAGGAATTAGCGGGAGGTTACAATGAGCAGTTCTTC CSVEELAGGYNEQFF
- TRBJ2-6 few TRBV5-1 TGCGCCAGCAGCTTGGGTCAGGGAAATGGGGCCAACGTCCTGACTTTC CASSLGQGNGANVLTF
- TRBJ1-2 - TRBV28 TGCGCCAGCAGTTTCCAGGGGCCTGACTATGGCTACACCTTC CASSFQGPDYGYTF
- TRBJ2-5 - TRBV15 TGTGCCACCAGTCAAGAGGCGACGGAGACCCGGTACTTC CATSQEATETRYF
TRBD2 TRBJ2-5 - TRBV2 TGTGCCAGCAGCCCGGGACTAGCGGTACCAGAGACCCAGTACTTC CASSPGLAVPETQYF
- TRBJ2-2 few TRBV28 TGTGCCAGCAGGACGACATCAGGGGGGAAGACCGGGGAGCTGTTTTTT CASRTTSGGKTGELFF
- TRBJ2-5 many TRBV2 TGTGCCAGCAGTGTAGGGTGGGAGACCCAGTACTTC CASSVGWETQYF
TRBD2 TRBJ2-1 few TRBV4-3 TGCGCCAGCAGCCCTTCCGGCGGGAGAGCCAATGAGCAGTTCTTC CASSPSGGRANEQFF